These T cell receptor beta chains were read from a single sample in a study of PD-1 blockade in classical Hodgkin lymphoma. Assay: immunoSEQ multiplex PCR; the TCRdb copy retains only in-frame clones and omits some. Of approximately 25,000 clones listed, approximately 80% are singletons. The starting material was CD4+ T cells from blood, obtained at baseline. These receptors originate from a human donor with classical Hodgkin lymphoma. The CDR3 runs from the conserved cysteine through the conserved F or W. The D gene is left open where the match is weak. Part of the rows lack a size; the others show once, few, many or a class for expanded clones.

CAWEYLDRGPYNEQFF | TGTGCCTGGGAATATCTTGACAGGGGCCCCTACAATGAGCAGTTCTTC | TRBJ2-1 | . | TRBD1 | TRBV30
CASSGASRLNTEAFF | TGCGCCAGCAGTGGAGCTAGTAGGTTGAACACTGAAGCTTTCTTT | TRBJ1-1 | . | . | TRBV10-2
CASSYPDAQDTQYF | TGTGCCAGCAGTTACCCGGACGCGCAAGATACGCAGTATTTT | TRBJ2-3 | . | . | TRBV6-6
CASSQDQGPYGYTF | TGTGCCAGCAGCCAAGATCAAGGGCCCTATGGCTACACCTTC | TRBJ1-2 | . | . | TRBV4-2
CASSPWSFTSEQYF | TGTGCCAGCTCACCATGGTCATTTACCTCCGAGCAGTACTTC | TRBJ2-7 | . | . | TRBV18
CASSLAAGLSYEQYF | TGTGCCAGCAGCTTAGCGGCAGGCCTGTCCTACGAGCAGTACTTC | TRBJ2-7 | . | . | TRBV7-2
CASRNPPFGTEAFF | TGCGCCAGCAGGAACCCCCCTTTCGGCACTGAAGCTTTCTTT | TRBJ1-1 | few | . | TRBV5-1
CASSFLRTGGNEQYF | TGTGCCAGCAGCTTCCTAAGGACAGGGGGCAACGAGCAGTACTTC | TRBJ2-7 | . | TRBD1 | TRBV7-2
CASSLVSGGAVEQFF | TGTGCCAGCAGCTTAGTTAGCGGGGGGGCAGTAGAGCAGTTCTTC | TRBJ2-1 | . | TRBD2 | TRBV7-2
CASTSRGDRETQYF | TGTGCCAGCACCTCGCGGGGGGATAGAGAGACCCAGTACTTC | TRBJ2-5 | . | TRBD2 | TRBV6-1
CASSEVGFTEAFF | TGTGCCAGCAGTGAAGTAGGATTCACTGAAGCTTTCTTT | TRBJ1-1 | . | . | TRBV25-1
CASTDTGGSWGTEAFF | TGTGCCAGTACGGATACAGGCGGTAGTTGGGGCACTGAAGCTTTCTTT | TRBJ1-1 | . | . | TRBV19
CASSRASGGPITQETQYF | TGTGCCAGTAGTAGGGCTAGCGGGGGCCCAATAACACAAGAGACCCAGTACTTC | TRBJ2-5 | . | TRBD2 | TRBV19
CASSLASGTYGYTF | TGTGCCAGCAGCTTAGCCAGCGGCACCTATGGCTACACCTTC | TRBJ1-2 | . | . | TRBV7-2
CASNPGRAAVVTAEQYF | TGTGCCAGTAATCCGGGGAGGGCGGCAGTCGTTACAGCCGAGCAGTACTTC | TRBJ2-7 | . | TRBD2 | TRBV19
CASSPQTGGLTYEQYF | TGTGCCAGCAGTCCCCAGACAGGGGGCCTTACCTACGAGCAGTACTTC | TRBJ2-7 | . | TRBD1 | TRBV27
CASTPPRARGTEAFF | TGTGCCAGCACTCCACCGAGAGCCCGCGGCACTGAAGCTTTCTTT | TRBJ1-1 | . | . | TRBV18
CASSPGQSNEKLFF | TGTGCCAGCAGCCCGGGACAGTCTAATGAAAAACTGTTTTTT | TRBJ1-4 | once | TRBD1 | TRBV7-6
CASSYTPEQETQYF | TGTGCCAGCAGTTACACCCCGGAGCAAGAGACCCAGTACTTC | TRBJ2-5 | . | . | TRBV6-6
CASSLGQGGRPQHF | TGTGCCAGCAGCTTGGGGCAGGGCGGGCGGCCCCAGCATTTT | TRBJ1-5 | . | . | TRBV5-6
CASTGTVNTEAFF | TGCGCCAGCACCGGCACAGTGAACACTGAAGCTTTCTTT | TRBJ1-1 | . | . | TRBV5-1
CASSLIQDNSPLHF | TGTGCCAGCAGTTTAATACAGGATAATTCACCCCTCCACTTT | TRBJ1-6 | . | . | TRBV28
CASSQDRAQPQHF | TGTGCCAGCAGCCAAGATAGGGCCCAGCCCCAGCATTTT | TRBJ1-5 | few | . | TRBV14
CASSPGNQAGNTIYF | TGTGCCAGCTCACCGGGAAATCAAGCTGGAAACACCATATATTTT | TRBJ1-3 | . | . | TRBV18
CAWSHQGSSGNTIYF | TGTGCCTGGAGTCATCAGGGGAGCTCTGGAAACACCATATATTTT | TRBJ1-3 | . | . | TRBV30
CASSLVGISSYNSPLHF | TGTGCCAGCAGCTTGGTAGGAATTAGCTCCTATAATTCACCCCTCCACTTT | TRBJ1-6 | . | . | TRBV5-6
CASSSVGGRETQYF | TGCGCCAGCAGCTCGGTGGGGGGCAGGGAGACCCAGTACTTC | TRBJ2-5 | . | . | TRBV5-1
CASSALLTEQYF | TGTGCCAGCAGCGCTCTGCTCACCGAGCAGTACTTC | TRBJ2-7 | . | . | TRBV7-9
CASSEDSRLYF | TGCGCCAGCAGTGAGGACAGCCGTCTGTACTTC | TRBJ2-7 | . | . | TRBV4-1
CASSVRVHISPLHF | TGTGCCAGCAGCGTCAGGGTTCATATTTCACCCCTCCACTTT | TRBJ1-6 | few | . | TRBV7-2
CASDHSGSYGYTF | TGTGCCAGCGACCACTCAGGTAGCTATGGCTACACCTTC | TRBJ1-2 | . | . | TRBV6-1
CASSFIAGAQSSYEQYF | TGTGCCAGCAGCTTTATTGCCGGGGCCCAGAGCTCCTACGAGCAGTACTTC | TRBJ2-7 | few | . | TRBV11-2
CASSPLSAGPTEAFF | TGTGCCAGTTCACCCTTGTCCGCAGGGCCCACTGAAGCTTTCTTT | TRBJ1-1 | . | . | TRBV19
CASSLDTRGVGNIQYF | TGTGCCAGCAGCTTAGATACGCGGGGGGTTGGAAACATTCAGTACTTC | TRBJ2-4 | . | TRBD2 | TRBV7-2
CASRLGGREGTQYF | TGTGCCAGCAGGTTGGGGGGGCGTGAAGGGACGCAGTATTTT | TRBJ2-3 | . | . | TRBV11-3
CASSPTGTANTEAFF | TGTGCCAGCAGCCCAACCGGGACAGCGAACACTGAAGCTTTCTTT | TRBJ1-1 | . | TRBD1 | TRBV7-3
CASSLVGSGGADTQYF | TGCGCCAGCAGCTTGGTGGGATCTGGTGGGGCAGATACGCAGTATTTT | TRBJ2-3 | . | . | TRBV5-1
CASSVASGALANSPLHF | TGTGCCAGCAGCGTAGCGTCGGGGGCGCTGGCTAATTCACCCCTCCACTTT | TRBJ1-6 | . | . | TRBV9
CASSTRTPNYGYTF | TGTGCCAGTAGTACCCGGACCCCCAACTATGGCTACACCTTC | TRBJ1-2 | . | . | TRBV19
CASSPQGYEQYF | TGTGCCAGCAGCCCTCAGGGGTACGAGCAGTACTTC | TRBJ2-7 | once | . | TRBV5-8
CASSLDLGLVGGELFF | TGTGCCAGCAGCCTGGACCTAGGTCTAGTAGGCGGGGAGCTGTTTTTT | TRBJ2-2 | . | . | TRBV5-6
CASSPGLATDEQFF | TGTGCCAGCTCACCGGGACTAGCAACGGATGAGCAGTTCTTC | TRBJ2-1 | . | TRBD2 | TRBV18
CASQGRDRVTDTQYF | TGTGCCAGCCAAGGACGGGACAGGGTCACAGATACGCAGTATTTT | TRBJ2-3 | few | TRBD1 | TRBV6-1
CASSLGRDSYEQYF | TGTGCCAGCAGCTTAGGTCGGGATTCCTACGAGCAGTACTTC | TRBJ2-7 | . | . | TRBV11-3
CASSLGTSGGMGTQYF | TGTGCCAGCAGTTTGGGGACTAGCGGGGGCATGGGGACCCAGTACTTC | TRBJ2-5 | . | TRBD2 | TRBV2
CASSRTSGDQDTQYF | TGTGCCAGCTCACGGACTAGCGGGGATCAAGATACGCAGTATTTT | TRBJ2-3 | . | TRBD2 | TRBV18
CASSYVGGYTGELFF | TGTGCCAGCAGTTATGTGGGGGGGTACACCGGGGAGCTGTTTTTT | TRBJ2-2 | . | TRBD2 | TRBV6-5
CASSPGASGDHQETQYF | TGTGCCAGCTCACCAGGGGCTAGCGGGGACCATCAAGAGACCCAGTACTTC | TRBJ2-5 | . | TRBD2 | TRBV18
CASSLDRYHEKLFF | TGTGCCAGCAGCTTAGACAGGTATCATGAAAAACTGTTTTTT | TRBJ1-4 | . | . | TRBV7-2
CASALRDRGWDEQFF | TGTGCCAGCGCCCTCCGGGACAGGGGTTGGGATGAGCAGTTCTTC | TRBJ2-1 | . | TRBD1 | TRBV11-3
CASSLDLTYNSPLHF | TGCGCCAGCAGCTTGGATTTGACCTATAATTCACCCCTCCACTTT | TRBJ1-6 | . | . | TRBV5-1
CAISPRLAEGQETQYF | TGTGCCATCAGTCCCAGACTAGCGGAGGGCCAAGAGACCCAGTACTTC | TRBJ2-5 | . | TRBD2 | TRBV10-3
CASSLQGFQETQYF | TGCGCCAGCAGCCTACAGGGTTTCCAAGAGACCCAGTACTTC | TRBJ2-5 | few | . | TRBV10-2
CASRKLAGGPYEQYF | TGTGCCAGCAGGAAACTAGCGGGGGGCCCCTACGAGCAGTACTTC | TRBJ2-7 | . | TRBD2 | TRBV27
CASRLEGAAGELFF | TGTGCCAGCAGGCTTGAGGGGGCGGCCGGGGAGCTGTTTTTT | TRBJ2-2 | . | TRBD1 | TRBV2